This T cell receptor (beta chain) was captured by sequencing in a study of T-cell memory formation after mild COVID-19. General study points: Contracting CD4+ clones were located mainly in CM and EM, and CD8+ clones in EMRA. Day 15 to 85 contracting clones showed balanced CD4/CD8; day 15 to 37 expanders favored CD4+. Some clones that responded turned up in pre-infection memory, which suggests that cross-reactive memory joined in.

J was trimmed by 1 base and V by 6 bases; bases with no gene match: 5. This CDR3 is built from 18 residues. The germline V gene has CDR1 SGHAT and CDR2 FQNNGV. The authors produced TCR alpha and TCR beta cDNA libraries with sample barcodes and UMIs by 5'RACE using constant-segment primers. TCRdb called the 5' RACE reads again in MiXCR, with one record for every CDR3 protein. The sample holds about 140,000 distinct CDR3 sequences; about 5.5% are singletons and the top ten take around 1.9%. This clonotype has a handful of counts. Its target is unknown. This TCR derives from an adult woman who had mild COVID-19 (a few samples of this study predate the infection). Cell type and time point are not known. V is TRBV11-2 and J is TRBJ2-2; 16 bases map to TRBD2. The sample taken for sequencing was PBMCs or a T cell subset sorted from them (not recorded which). Here the CDR3 reads CASRPGLAGGRNTGELFF. CDR3 in DNA: TGTGCCAGCAGACCGGGACTAGCGGGGGGGAGGAACACCGGGGAGCTGTTTTTT.